This passage covers 21 T cell receptor beta chains from one sample sequenced in a study of post-analysis software for immune sequencing data. Whole-study results and caveats: In patients, TRBV5-6, TRBV5-1 and TRBV20-1 belonged to about five TRBV segments found more frequently than in controls.

Presence of unique molecular identifiers characterized the TCR beta cDNA libraries. MiXCR was run by TCRdb on the PCR reads, yielding one entry per CDR3 protein. The sample lists approximately 730,000 distinct CDR3 sequences, 25% to 30% occurring once. The antigens these receptors bind are not known. Sample: blood. These TCRs come from a girl under 18 with multiple sclerosis.

Ten or more counts support this clonotype. The chain has TRBV15 and TRBJ2-5; no clear D. V dropped 4 bases and J dropped 5 bases, with 14 bases sitting between them. CDR1 and CDR2 (germline): LNHNV, YYDKDF (reference sequence). This CDR3 contains 14 residues. CDR3 nucleotide sequence: TGTGCCACCAGCATTTTCTCGAACGTCGAGACCCAGTACTTC. Encoded protein: CATSIFSNVETQYF.

The genes are TRBV20-1 and TRBJ1-2, with TRBD1 identical over 9 bases. The CDR3 runs 15 residues. Germline V gives CDR1 DFQATT, CDR2 SNEGSKA (reference sequence). Germline trimming cut 1 base from V and 4 bases from J; bases unmatched to any gene: 7. The CDR3 spells CSARGPEDRGYGYTF. Here the CDR3 DNA reads TGCAGTGCTAGAGGTCCCGAGGACAGGGGCTATGGCTACACCTTC.

This clonotype was seen only a few times. The chain couples TRBV28 to TRBJ2-3; 7 bases align to TRBD1. This CDR3 is 15 amino acids long. V trimming: 6 bases; J trimming: 0 bases; junction bases outside the gene matches: 6. Germline V gene sequence: CDR1 MDHEN, CDR2 SYDVKM. This CDR3 is CASRDRTASTDTQYF. In DNA form, the CDR3 reads TGTGCCAGCAGGGACAGGACAGCTAGCACAGATACGCAGTATTTT.

This clonotype came up many times. This chain connects TRBV4-1 to TRBJ2-4; a possible D gene is TRBD1 (6 bases). Germline CDR1 and CDR2: MGHRA and YSYEKL. The CDR3 is 16 amino acids. Trimming took 3 bases from V and 4 from J, leaving 16 bases between them. Here the CDR3 reads CASSHYVATGKNIQYF. In DNA, the CDR3 is TGCGCCAGCAGCCATTATGTTGCGACAGGAAAAAACATTCAGTACTTC.

As for this clonotype: Sequence at one end of the junction differs from germline and may be a read error. This chain connects TRBV2 to TRBJ2-5; D perhaps matches TRBD2 (5 bases). The CDR3 totals 12 residues. The V gene's germline CDR1 is SNHLY and CDR2 FYNNEI. CDR3 sequence (DNA): TGTACCAGCAAACGGGGTCAAGAGACCCAGTACTTC. Translating it yields CTSKRGQETQYF.

The rearrangement joins TRBV20-1 to TRBJ1-2; maybe TRBD1 (6 bases). Deletions cut 4 bases from V and 8 bases from J, with 14 bases between. The CDR3 has 12 residues. CDR1 and CDR2 (germline): DFQATT, SNEGSKA (reference sequence). The CDR3 DNA follows: TGCAGTGCTACTAAGACAGGTGAAGGCTACACCTTC. Translated, it gives CSATKTGEGYTF.

The V gene is TRBV5-1, the J gene TRBJ2-5; tentatively, D is TRBD2 (6 bases). Trimming removed 3 bases from V and 4 bases from J, with 16 bases in between. Germline V lookup: CDR1 SGHRS, CDR2 YFSETQ. CDR3 size: 15 residues. DNA of the CDR3: TGCGCCAGCAGCTGGGAGGTTTCTATTAGAGAGACCCAGTACTTC. Translated, it gives CASSWEVSIRETQYF. Full variable domain (rest looked up from reference TRBV5-1 and TRBJ2-5): KAGVTQTPRYLIKTRGQQVTLSCSPISGHRSVSWYQQTPGQGLQFLFEYFSETQRNKGNFPGRFSGRQFSNSRSEMNVSTLELGDSALYLCASSWEVSIRETQYFGPGTRLLVL.

The CDR3 sequence: CASRPDTEGGYTF. CDR3 in DNA: TGCGCCAGCAGACCGGACACAGAAGGGGGCTACACCTTC. V and J are TRBV5-1 and TRBJ1-2, with D possibly TRBD1 on 5 matching bases. The CDR3 has 13 residues. V lost 5 bases and J lost 8, with 16 bases in between. Germline V CDR1 and CDR2: SGHRS, YFSETQ.

This clonotype has a count of ten or more. V and J are TRBV7-2 and TRBJ2-3; the D is unclear. The CDR3 is 12 amino acids. Germline-derived CDR1 and CDR2 are SGHTA and FQGNSA. Trimming pared 5 bases from V and 2 bases from J, leaving 5 bases between. The CDR3: CASSPYTDTQYF. In DNA, the CDR3 is TGTGCCAGCAGCCCCTACACAGATACGCAGTATTTT.

The chain uses TRBV5-1 and TRBJ1-1; 8 nucleotides align to TRBD1. With V trimmed by 2 bases and J by 6 bases, 6 bases remained unmatched. Germline CDR1 and CDR2: SGHRS and YFSETQ. This CDR3 has 14 amino acids. DNA of the CDR3: TGCGCCAGCAGCTTACGACAGGGGTACGCTGAAGCTTTCTTT. It is translated as CASSLRQGYAEAFF.

This clonotype was counted only a few times. This chain links TRBV5-1 with TRBJ1-2, with 9 nucleotides matching TRBD1. Trimming removed 4 bases from V and 2 bases from J; junction bases left unmatched: 12. The CDR3 extends over 17 amino acids. Germline CDR1 SGHRS, CDR2 YFSETQ. The CDR3 region has the DNA TGCGCCAGCAGCGACAGGGGGGTCAAAGTCGCGAACTATGGCTACACCTTC. Protein product: CASSDRGVKVANYGYTF.

The chain links TRBV7-8 to TRBJ2-4; D not resolved. Germline V lookup: CDR1 SGHVS, CDR2 FQNEAQ. This CDR3 comprises 16 residues. The germline V and J ends were trimmed by 1 base and 0 bases, with 10 bases remaining between them. CDR3 region: CASSLEYRLAKNIQYF. DNA of the CDR3: TGTGCCAGCAGCTTAGAGTATAGACTAGCCAAAAACATTCAGTACTTC.

Only a few counts were recorded for this clonotype. The chain is built from TRBV6-5 and TRBJ1-5; 8 positions agree with TRBD1. The CDR3 is 16 residues long. V lost 6 bases to trimming and J lost 3 bases; unmatched junction nucleotides: 10. Looked up from germline, CDR1 is MNHEY and CDR2 is SVGAGI. The CDR3 region is CASSPRDRPTNQPQHF. Here the CDR3 DNA reads TGTGCCAGCAGCCCCCGGGACAGGCCAACCAATCAGCCCCAGCATTTT.

This clonotype was detected a few times. In DNA form, the CDR3 reads TGCGCCAGCAGCCGCCTCCTGACGGGACAGACGAACACTGAAGCTTTCTTT. Translated: CASSRLLTGQTNTEAFF. The chain carries TRBV4-1 and TRBJ1-1; 7 bases match TRBD1. CDR3 length equals 17 residues. The germline gives CDR1 MGHRA, CDR2 YSYEKL. Trimming at V came to 4 bases and at J to 1 base, leaving 12 bases not matched to a gene.

Concerning this clonotype: This may be a read error: a much more frequent sequence differs by one nucleotide. The J gene is TRBJ2-7, the V gene TRBV6-5; TRBD1 matches 8 bases. The J call may be mistaken, given a closer DNA end match to TRBJ2-5. Germline assignment: CDR1 MNHEY and CDR2 SVGAGI. The length of the CDR3 is 13 residues. The CDR3 bases are TGTGCCGGCAGTGGGCCAGGGGGCGAGACCCAGTACTTC. Translated: CAGSGPGGETQYF.

This chain links TRBV12-3 or TRBV12-4 with TRBJ2-7; a weak D match, TRBD2 (5 bases). The better agreement between TRBJ2-5 and the DNA end casts doubt on the J call. The CDR3 covers 17 residues. The CDR3 bases are TGTGCCAGCAGTTACCCTACTCTAGCTAGTGCAAGGGAGACCCAGTACTTC. Protein sequence: CASSYPTLASARETQYF.

This clonotype was recorded at least ten times. The chain carries TRBV5-4 and TRBJ2-5; TRBD2 matches 12 bases. CDR1 SGHNT and CDR2 YYREEE come from the germline V gene (reference sequence). This CDR3 contains 17 residues. The junction had 8 bases not matched to a gene; V was cut back by 0 bases and J by 5 bases. CDR3 loop: CASSLAPTSGGLETQYF. The CDR3 DNA reads as TGTGCCAGCAGCTTGGCCCCGACTAGCGGGGGCTTGGAGACCCAGTACTTC.

This clonotype was seen a few times. The rearrangement joins TRBV12-3 or TRBV12-4 to TRBJ1-2; D remains unclear. Trimming removed 1 base from V and 7 bases from J, with 10 bases in between. The length of the CDR3 is 13 residues. The CDR3, as DNA: TGTGCCAGCAGTTTAGTGGGGAGTTCTGGCTACACCTTC. Its translation: CASSLVGSSGYTF.

The V and J genes are TRBV12-3 or TRBV12-4 and TRBJ2-6; a weak D match, TRBD1 (6 bases). V shed 1 base and J shed 4 bases, with 17 bases lying between them. CDR3 size: 18 residues. CDR3 region: CASSLVVGAENGANVLTF. Here the CDR3 DNA reads TGTGCCAGCAGTTTAGTTGTGGGGGCTGAGAACGGGGCCAACGTCCTGACTTTC.

CDR3 bases: TGTGCCAGCTCACCACTCCGGACGGGAAGCTCCTACAATGAGCAGTTCTTC. Protein sequence: CASSPLRTGSSYNEQFF. The chain has TRBV18 and TRBJ2-1; D perhaps matches TRBD2 (5 bases). The CDR3 has 17 amino acids. The V gene's germline CDR1 is KGHSH and CDR2 LQKENI. V shed 1 base and J shed 0 bases, with 13 bases lying between them.

The rearrangement uses TRBV25-1 and TRBJ2-1; D perhaps matches TRBD1 (6 bases). This CDR3 has 16 residues. The germline V and J ends were trimmed by 1 base and 0 bases, with 10 bases remaining between them. The V gene's germline CDR1 is MGHDK and CDR2 SYGVNS. The CDR3 loop reads CASSEWGQASYNEQFF. The DNA for the CDR3 is TGTGCCAGCAGTGAATGGGGGCAGGCCTCCTACAATGAGCAGTTCTTC.